This entry is about one TCR beta chain. Its antigen is unknown. CDR1 SNHLY and CDR2 FYNNEI come from the germline V gene. V was cut by 4 bases and J by 4 bases, with 13 bases left in between. The length of the CDR3 is 14 residues. Data came from immunoSEQ multiplex PCR; TCRdb stores just in-frame clones and leaves some out. The sample has over 150,000 clones; roughly 90% are singletons. The source of the sample is a study of T cell responses to AZD1222 COVID-19 vaccine. Study-wide background: Pooling was applied to second doses at about 4 or about 12 weeks.

Study-level points and caveats: The study identified only six AZD1222 recipients as seropositive at baseline.

This material consisted of peripheral blood, taken on day 0 of AZD1222 vaccination. The chain has TRBV2 and TRBJ1-1; a possible D gene is TRBD1 (6 bases). This TCR came from an adult in good health. The CDR3 reads CASSVDRLSTEAFF. The DNA for the CDR3 is TGTGCCAGCAGTGTGGACAGACTGAGCACTGAAGCTTTCTTT.